The following is a T cell receptor (beta chain) sequence with its context. V was clipped by 4 bases and J by 5 bases, with 15 bases between them. Germline V lookup: CDR1 LNHNV, CDR2 YYDKDF (reference sequence). The CDR3 has 15 residues. Molecular barcoding with unique molecular identifiers was used for the TCRbeta library. One entry per CDR3 protein, called by TCRdb with MiXCR from the PCR reads. Of almost 600,000 distinct CDR3 sequences in the sample, 27% were seen once. The sample originates from a study of T-cell reconstitution after alpha-beta-depleted transplantation in children. The specimen was PBMCs, collected before TCRalphabeta/CD19-depleted stem cell transplant. V is TRBV15 and J is TRBJ1-5, with a tentative D call TRBD1 (5 bases). The sequence derives from a boy in the first two years of life with Wiskott-Aldrich syndrome, due to receive a stem cell transplant. CDR3 coding DNA: TGTGCCACCAGCAAAGGGACCCAGATGGATCAGCCCCAGCATTTT. Encoded protein: CATSKGTQMDQPQHF.